The rows below give T cell receptor beta chains drawn from one sample of a study of blood T cell repertoires in COVID-19. Clones were sequenced by immunoSEQ multiplex PCR, and TCRdb holds only the in-frame ones, with some missing. This sample has approximately 46,000 clones, with about 90% found just once. Input material: peripheral blood. The receptors shown here come from a man between 65 and 85 years old with active COVID-19. The CDR3 runs from the conserved cysteine through the conserved F or W. A D gene is named only where the DNA matches it firmly. Rows may omit the clone size; those that give it use once, few, many or a size class.

>17|TRBJ1-1|TRBV27|NA|NA
CASSQRQRGYLNTEAFF
TGTGCCAGCAGTCAACGACAGCGAGGCTATTTGAACACTGAAGCTTTCTTT
>14|TRBJ1-1|TRBV10-3|NA|NA
CATQDQDRNTEAFF
TGTGCCACCCAAGATCAGGACAGGAACACTGAAGCTTTCTTT
>14|TRBJ2-3|TRBV7-2|NA|NA
CASSPRTGTDTQYF
TGTGCCAGCAGCCCTCGGACAGGCACAGATACGCAGTATTTT
>15|TRBJ2-7|TRBV15|TRBD2|NA
CATSRDGTSFYEQYF
TGTGCCACCAGCAGAGATGGGACTAGCTTCTACGAGCAGTACTTC
>13|TRBJ2-5|TRBV27|TRBD1|once
CASSLSPQGDQYF
TGTGCCAGCAGTTTATCGCCCCAGGGGGACCAGTACTTC
>16|TRBJ2-1|TRBV4-2|TRBD2|NA
CASSPGTSYPYNEQFF
TGTGCCAGCAGCCCGGGGACTAGCTATCCCTACAATGAGCAGTTCTTC
>15|TRBJ2-1|TRBV15|TRBD2|NA
CATSRSSGGYNEQFF
TGTGCCACCAGCAGATCTAGCGGGGGATACAATGAGCAGTTCTTC
>17|TRBJ1-6|TRBV21-1|NA|NA
CASTTDEGASENSPLHF
TGTGCCAGCACCACTGATGAGGGGGCGTCGGAGAATTCACCCCTCCACTTT
>19|TRBJ2-6|TRBV6-2/TRBV6-3|TRBD1|once
CASSYSGGQVFSGANVLTF
TGTGCCAGCAGTTACTCGGGGGGACAGGTGTTCTCTGGGGCCAACGTCCTGACTTTC
>15|TRBJ2-5|TRBV6-6|NA|NA
CASSYSTRSGETQYF
TGTGCCAGCAGTTACTCGACTAGATCCGGGGAGACCCAGTACTTC
>16|TRBJ1-1|TRBV9|TRBD1|NA
CASSPVGGQLATEAFF
TGTGCCAGCAGCCCTGTGGGGGGACAGTTGGCAACTGAAGCTTTCTTT
>14|TRBJ1-5|TRBV10-3|NA|NA
CAISTDSSNQPQHF
TGTGCCATCAGTACAGACAGCAGCAATCAGCCCCAGCATTTT
>15|TRBJ1-5|TRBV19|NA|NA
CASSPGGRGLQPQHF
TGTGCCAGTAGTCCCGGGGGGAGGGGATTACAGCCCCAGCATTTT
>13|TRBJ1-6|TRBV3-1/TRBV3-2|NA|once
CASSQPETGDLHF
TGTGCCAGCAGCCAACCCGAAACCGGGGACCTCCACTTT
>20|TRBJ1-3|TRBV21-1|NA|NA
CASSKGENKTGCSSGNTIYF
TGTGCCAGCAGCAAGGGCGAAAATAAGACAGGTTGCAGCTCTGGAAACACCATATATTTT
>19|TRBJ2-6|TRBV7-2|TRBD2|NA
CASSSTGGRGGTGANVLTF
TGTGCCAGCAGCTCGACCGGCGGGCGGGGGGGCACTGGGGCCAACGTCCTGACTTTC
>15|TRBJ1-1|TRBV7-9|NA|NA
CASSLAKLVNTEAFF
TGTGCCAGCAGCTTAGCGAAATTAGTGAACACTGAAGCTTTCTTT
>11|TRBJ2-3|TRBV29-1|NA|NA
CSVSGSDTQYF
TGCAGCGTTTCAGGGTCGGATACGCAGTATTTT
>16|TRBJ2-7|TRBV20-1|TRBD2|NA
CSASKISGGPSYEQYF
TGCAGTGCTAGTAAGATATCGGGGGGGCCTTCCTACGAGCAGTACTTC
>15|TRBJ1-4|TRBV6-5|TRBD1|NA
CASSKTGYFDEKLFF
TGTGCCAGCAGTAAGACAGGGTACTTCGATGAAAAACTGTTTTTT
>16|TRBJ2-1|TRBV4-1|TRBD2|NA
CASSQGTSGGYNEQFF
TGCGCCAGCAGCCAAGGGACTAGCGGGGGGTACAATGAGCAGTTCTTC
>14|TRBJ2-7|TRBV7-2|NA|NA
CASSPSWKQAKQYF
TGTGCCAGCAGCCCGTCCTGGAAGCAGGCCAAGCAGTACTTC
>17|TRBJ1-4|TRBV3-1/TRBV3-2|TRBD1|NA
CASSQVRTGGLDEKLFF
TGTGCCAGCAGCCAAGTGCGGACAGGGGGCTTGGATGAAAAACTGTTTTTT
>13|TRBJ1-1|TRBV3-1/TRBV3-2|NA|NA
CASSRAGETEAFF
TGTGCCAGCAGCCGCGCCGGGGAGACTGAAGCTTTCTTT
>13|TRBJ1-1|TRBV29-1|NA|NA
CSVEAVLNTEAFF
TGCAGCGTTGAAGCGGTACTGAACACTGAAGCTTTCTTT
>13|TRBJ2-7|TRBV18|TRBD2|NA
CASSASGSDEQYF
TGTGCCAGCTCAGCTAGCGGGTCCGACGAGCAGTACTTC
>14|TRBJ1-2|TRBV5-6|TRBD1|NA
CASSLGYQGGGYTF
TGTGCCAGCAGCTTGGGGTATCAGGGGGGCGGCTACACCTTC
>13|TRBJ1-5|TRBV3-1/TRBV3-2|NA|NA
CASSHGGDQPQHF
TGTGCCAGCAGCCACGGGGGGGATCAGCCCCAGCATTTT
>17|TRBJ2-3|TRBV3-1/TRBV3-2|NA|NA
CASSQDPAPVGGNTQYF
TGTGCCAGCAGCCAAGATCCAGCACCTGTTGGAGGTAATACGCAGTATTTT
>15|TRBJ2-2|TRBV9|TRBD2|NA
CASSVAGGATGELFF
TGTGCCAGCAGCGTAGCGGGGGGTGCCACCGGGGAGCTGTTTTTT
>13|TRBJ2-5|TRBV7-2|NA|NA
CASSLTSGQTQYF
TGTGCCAGCAGCTTAACTAGTGGACAGACCCAGTACTTC
>14|TRBJ1-2|TRBV4-3|NA|NA
CASSQERGISGYTF
TGCGCCAGCAGCCAAGAGAGGGGGATTAGTGGCTACACCTTC
>16|TRBJ2-7|TRBV4-1|TRBD2|few
CASSHPGTSGTYEQYF
TGCGCCAGCAGCCATCCAGGGACTAGCGGAACCTACGAGCAGTACTTC
>14|TRBJ2-7|TRBV5-1|TRBD2|NA
CASSGDLPGGEQYF
TGCGCCAGCAGCGGTGATCTCCCGGGAGGGGAGCAGTACTTC
>14|TRBJ2-5|TRBV18|TRBD2|NA
CASSPPPGGETQYF
TGTGCCAGCTCACCACCTCCGGGGGGAGAGACCCAGTACTTC
>17|TRBJ1-2|TRBV9|NA|NA
CASSVAPTRGSFHGYTF
TGTGCCAGCAGCGTAGCCCCGACCCGGGGGTCATTTCATGGCTACACCTTC
>12|TRBJ2-5|TRBV7-2|NA|NA
CAIRRGEETQYF
TGTGCCATCCGAAGGGGCGAAGAGACCCAGTACTTC
>13|TRBJ1-2|TRBV19|NA|once
CASSIEGGYGYTF
TGTGCCAGTAGTATTGAAGGGGGCTATGGCTACACCTTC
>17|TRBJ2-5|TRBV7-2|TRBD2|NA
CASSSSGLAGGRETQYF
TGTGCCAGCAGCTCCTCGGGACTAGCGGGGGGACGAGAGACCCAGTACTTC
>16|TRBJ2-5|TRBV2|NA|NA
CASSPSPRRGEETQYF
TGTGCCAGCAGTCCCTCCCCTCGCAGGGGGGAAGAGACCCAGTACTTC
>18|TRBJ2-2|TRBV5-1|TRBD2|NA
CASSLARTSGAYTGELFF
TGCGCCAGCAGCTTGGCTAGGACTAGCGGGGCCTACACCGGGGAGCTGTTTTTT